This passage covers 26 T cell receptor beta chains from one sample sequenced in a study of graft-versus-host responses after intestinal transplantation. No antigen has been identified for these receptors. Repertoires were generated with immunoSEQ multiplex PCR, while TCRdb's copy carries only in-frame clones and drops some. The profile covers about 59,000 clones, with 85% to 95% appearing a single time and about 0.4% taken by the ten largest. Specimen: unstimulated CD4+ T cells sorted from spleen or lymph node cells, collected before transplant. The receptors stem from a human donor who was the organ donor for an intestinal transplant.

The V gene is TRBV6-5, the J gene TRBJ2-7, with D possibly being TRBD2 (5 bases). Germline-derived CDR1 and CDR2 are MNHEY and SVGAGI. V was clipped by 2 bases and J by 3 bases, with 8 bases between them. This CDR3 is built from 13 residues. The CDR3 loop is CASSYGESYEQYF. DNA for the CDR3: TGTGCCAGCAGTTACGGGGAGAGCTACGAGCAGTACTTC.

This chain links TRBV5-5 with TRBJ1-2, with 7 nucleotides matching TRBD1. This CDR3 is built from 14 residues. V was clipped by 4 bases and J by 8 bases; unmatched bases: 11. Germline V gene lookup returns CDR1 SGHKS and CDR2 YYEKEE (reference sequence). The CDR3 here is CASSPGGTQGGYTF. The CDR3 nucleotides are TGTGCCAGCAGCCCAGGGGGGACGCAGGGCGGCTACACCTTC. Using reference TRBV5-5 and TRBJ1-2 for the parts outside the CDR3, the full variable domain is DAGVTQSPTHLIKTRGQQVTLRCSPISGHKSVSWYQQVLGQGPQFIFQYYEKEERGRGNFPDRFSARQFPNYSSELNVNALLLGDSALYLCASSPGGTQGGYTFGSGTRLTVV.

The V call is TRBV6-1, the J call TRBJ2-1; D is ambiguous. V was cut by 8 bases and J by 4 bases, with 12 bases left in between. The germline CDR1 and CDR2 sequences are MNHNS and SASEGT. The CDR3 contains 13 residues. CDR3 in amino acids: CASGTFLYNEQFF. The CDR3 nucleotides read TGTGCCAGCGGAACCTTTCTTTACAATGAGCAGTTCTTC.

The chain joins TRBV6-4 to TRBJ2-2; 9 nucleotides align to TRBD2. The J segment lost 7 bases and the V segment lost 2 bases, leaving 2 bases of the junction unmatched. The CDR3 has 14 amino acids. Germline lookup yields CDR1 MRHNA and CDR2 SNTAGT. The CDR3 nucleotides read TGTGCCAGCAGTGACGGGACTAGCAGCGGGGAGCTGTTTTTT. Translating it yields CASSDGTSSGELFF.

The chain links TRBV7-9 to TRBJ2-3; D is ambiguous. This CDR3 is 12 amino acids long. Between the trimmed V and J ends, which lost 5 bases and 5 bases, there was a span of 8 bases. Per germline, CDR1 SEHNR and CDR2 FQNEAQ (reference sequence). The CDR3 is CASSMTGDTQYF. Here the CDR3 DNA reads TGTGCCAGCAGCATGACGGGAGATACGCAGTATTTT.

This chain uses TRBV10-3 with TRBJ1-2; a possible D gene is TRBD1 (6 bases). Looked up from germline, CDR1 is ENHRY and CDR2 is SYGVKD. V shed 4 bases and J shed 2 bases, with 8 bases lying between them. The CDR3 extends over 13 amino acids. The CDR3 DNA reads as TGTGCCATCAGTGCCGGACAGAACTATGGCTACACCTTC. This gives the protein CAISAGQNYGYTF.

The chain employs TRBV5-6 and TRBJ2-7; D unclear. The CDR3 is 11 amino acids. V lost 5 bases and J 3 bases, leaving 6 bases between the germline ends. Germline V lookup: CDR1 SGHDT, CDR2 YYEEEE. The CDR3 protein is CASSWGYEQYF. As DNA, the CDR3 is TGTGCCAGCAGTTGGGGCTACGAGCAGTACTTC.

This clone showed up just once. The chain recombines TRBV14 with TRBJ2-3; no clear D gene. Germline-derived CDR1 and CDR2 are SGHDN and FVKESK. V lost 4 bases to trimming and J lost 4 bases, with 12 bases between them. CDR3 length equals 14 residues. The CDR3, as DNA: TGTGCCAGCAGCCCCCAACTCCCGCCAGATACGCAGTATTTT. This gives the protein CASSPQLPPDTQYF. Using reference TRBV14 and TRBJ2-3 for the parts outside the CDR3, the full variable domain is EAGVTQFPSHSVIEKGQTVTLRCDPISGHDNLYWYRRVMGKEIKFLLHFVKESKQDESGMPNNRFLAERTGGTYSTLKVQPAELEDSGVYFCASSPQLPPDTQYFGPGTRLTVL.

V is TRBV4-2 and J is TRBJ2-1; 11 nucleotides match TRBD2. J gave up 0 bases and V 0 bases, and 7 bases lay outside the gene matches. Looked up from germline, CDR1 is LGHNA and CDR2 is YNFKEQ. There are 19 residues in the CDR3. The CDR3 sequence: CASSQEALAGGSSYNEQFF. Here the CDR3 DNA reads TGTGCCAGCAGCCAAGAAGCCCTAGCGGGGGGTAGCTCCTACAATGAGCAGTTCTTC.

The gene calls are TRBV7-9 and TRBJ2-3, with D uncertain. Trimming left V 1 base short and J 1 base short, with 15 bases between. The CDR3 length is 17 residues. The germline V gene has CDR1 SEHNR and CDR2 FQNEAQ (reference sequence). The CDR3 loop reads CASSLDRLLIGTDTQYF. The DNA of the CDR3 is TGTGCCAGCAGCTTAGATCGCCTCCTAATTGGCACAGATACGCAGTATTTT.

The CDR3 is CASSTGGPSGNTIYF. In nucleotides, the CDR3 is TGTGCCAGCTCCACAGGGGGCCCATCTGGAAACACCATATATTTT. This rearrangement joins TRBV6-5 to TRBJ1-3; 9 nucleotides match TRBD1. The CDR3 totals 15 residues. Germline V lookup: CDR1 MNHEY, CDR2 SVGAGI. V dropped 8 bases and J dropped 1; count of bases not matched to a gene: 6.

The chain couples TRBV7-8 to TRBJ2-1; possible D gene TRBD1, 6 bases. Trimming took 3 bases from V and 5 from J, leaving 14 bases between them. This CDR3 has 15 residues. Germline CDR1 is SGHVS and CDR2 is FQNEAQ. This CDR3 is CASSFSRGSNNEQFF. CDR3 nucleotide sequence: TGTGCCAGCAGCTTTAGTAGGGGGTCAAACAATGAGCAGTTCTTC.

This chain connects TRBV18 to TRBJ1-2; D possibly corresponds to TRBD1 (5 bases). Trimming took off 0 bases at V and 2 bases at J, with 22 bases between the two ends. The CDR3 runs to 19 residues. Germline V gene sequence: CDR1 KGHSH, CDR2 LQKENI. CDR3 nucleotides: TGTGCCAGCTCACCACCGTCCTTAAGTCCCTTCGGGGGAAACTATGGCTACACCTTC. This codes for CASSPPSLSPFGGNYGYTF.

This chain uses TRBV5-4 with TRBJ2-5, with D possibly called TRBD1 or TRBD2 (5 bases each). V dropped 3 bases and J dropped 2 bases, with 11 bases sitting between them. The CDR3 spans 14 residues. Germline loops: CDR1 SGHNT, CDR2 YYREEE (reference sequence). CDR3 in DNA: TGTGCCAGCAGCTCGGGGACGGTACAAGAGACCCAGTACTTC. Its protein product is CASSSGTVQETQYF.

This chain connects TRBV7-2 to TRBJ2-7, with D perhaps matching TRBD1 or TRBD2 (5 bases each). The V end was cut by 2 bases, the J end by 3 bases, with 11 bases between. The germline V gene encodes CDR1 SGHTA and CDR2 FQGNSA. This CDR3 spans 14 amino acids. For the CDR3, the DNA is TGTGCCAGCAGCTTAACCGGGACGAGCTACGAGCAGTACTTC. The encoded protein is CASSLTGTSYEQYF.

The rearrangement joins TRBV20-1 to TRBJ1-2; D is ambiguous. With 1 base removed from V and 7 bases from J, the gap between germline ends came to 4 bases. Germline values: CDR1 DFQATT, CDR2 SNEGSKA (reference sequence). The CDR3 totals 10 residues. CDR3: CSARGGGYTF. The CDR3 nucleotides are TGCAGTGCTAGAGGGGGTGGCTACACCTTC.

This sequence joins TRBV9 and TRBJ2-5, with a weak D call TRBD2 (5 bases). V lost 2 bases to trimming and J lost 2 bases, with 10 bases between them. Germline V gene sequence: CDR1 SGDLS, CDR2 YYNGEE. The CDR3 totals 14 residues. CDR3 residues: CASSVPGVQETQYF. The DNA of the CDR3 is TGTGCCAGCAGCGTGCCCGGGGTGCAAGAGACCCAGTACTTC.

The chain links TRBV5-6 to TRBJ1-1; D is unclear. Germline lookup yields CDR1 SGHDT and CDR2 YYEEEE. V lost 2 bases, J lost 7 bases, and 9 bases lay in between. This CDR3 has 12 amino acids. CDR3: CASSFWLREAFF. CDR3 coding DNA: TGTGCCAGCAGCTTTTGGTTGCGTGAAGCTTTCTTT.

The CDR3 reads CASRGYGYTF. CDR3 sequence (DNA): TGCGCCAGCAGGGGATATGGCTACACCTTC. The V and J genes are TRBV5-1 and TRBJ1-2; D is uncertain. V gave up 5 bases and J gave up 5 bases, with 4 bases separating them. CDR1 and CDR2 from the germline V gene are SGHRS and YFSETQ. This CDR3 spans 10 amino acids.

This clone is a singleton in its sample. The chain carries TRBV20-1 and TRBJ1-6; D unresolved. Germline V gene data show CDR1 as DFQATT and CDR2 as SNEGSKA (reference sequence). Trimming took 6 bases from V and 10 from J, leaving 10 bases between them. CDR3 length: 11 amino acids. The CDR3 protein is CSARRESPLHF. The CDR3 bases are TGCAGTGCGAGACGGGAATCACCCCTCCACTTT.

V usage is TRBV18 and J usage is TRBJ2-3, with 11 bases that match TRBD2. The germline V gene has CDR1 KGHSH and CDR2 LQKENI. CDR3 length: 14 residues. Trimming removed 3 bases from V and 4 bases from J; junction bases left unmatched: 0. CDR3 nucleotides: TGTGCCAGCTCACCGACTAGCGGGGCAGATACGCAGTATTTT. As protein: CASSPTSGADTQYF.

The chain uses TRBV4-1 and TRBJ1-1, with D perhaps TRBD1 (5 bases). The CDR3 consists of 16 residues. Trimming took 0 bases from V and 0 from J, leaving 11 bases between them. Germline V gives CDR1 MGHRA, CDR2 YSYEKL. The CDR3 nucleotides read TGCGCCAGCAGCCAAGATTTGCGGGGCGTGAACACTGAAGCTTTCTTT. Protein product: CASSQDLRGVNTEAFF.

CDR3 nucleotides: TGTGCCAGCAGCTTAACGGCCGCAGGCGGGGGGGCTAAGAGCACAGATACGCAGTATTTT. It is translated as CASSLTAAGGGAKSTDTQYF. V is TRBV7-3 and J is TRBJ2-3; 9 bases are shared with TRBD2. Germline lookup yields CDR1 SGHTA and CDR2 FQGTGA. V gave up 0 bases and J gave up 0 bases; unmatched junction bases: 13. The CDR3 has 20 amino acids.

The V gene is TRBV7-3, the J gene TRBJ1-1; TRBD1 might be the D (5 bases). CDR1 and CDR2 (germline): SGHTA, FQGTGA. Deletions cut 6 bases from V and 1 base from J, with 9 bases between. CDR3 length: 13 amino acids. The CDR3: CASSPTGNTEAFF. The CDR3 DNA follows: TGTGCCAGCAGTCCCACAGGGAACACTGAAGCTTTCTTT.

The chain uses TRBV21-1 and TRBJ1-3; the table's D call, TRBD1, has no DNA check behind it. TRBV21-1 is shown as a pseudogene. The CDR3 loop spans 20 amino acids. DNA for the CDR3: TGTGCCAGCAGCAAATGGGGAAAACAATTCAGGGATGTCACTGGAAACACCATATATTTT. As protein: CASSKWGKQFRDVTGNTIYF.

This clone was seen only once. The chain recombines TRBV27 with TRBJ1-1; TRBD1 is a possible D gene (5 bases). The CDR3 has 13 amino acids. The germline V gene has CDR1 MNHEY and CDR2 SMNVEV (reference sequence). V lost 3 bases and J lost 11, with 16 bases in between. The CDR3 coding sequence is TGTGCCAGCAGTTTCCGGGACCCCCGTGGGGCTTTCTTT. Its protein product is CASSFRDPRGAFF.